Listed here are 23 T cell receptor beta chains from one sample, sequenced in a study of control samples from healthy donors and cancer patients. The data were produced by immunoSEQ multiplex PCR, yet TCRdb's version contains in-frame clones alone and is incomplete. The table records 15,000 or so clones, over 70% of them present only once. The sample taken for sequencing was PBMCs. The receptors originated from a woman between 70 and 85 years old with colorectal cancer.

The genes are TRBV5-4 and TRBJ2-7, with D perhaps TRBD1 (6 bases). V was clipped by 4 bases and J by 1 base, with 9 bases between them. The germline V gene encodes CDR1 SGHNT and CDR2 YYREEE (reference sequence). This CDR3 contains 13 residues. CDR3 loop: CASSPTGSYEQYF. The CDR3 region has the DNA TGTGCCAGCAGCCCTACAGGGTCCTACGAGCAGTACTTC. The full variable domain, its missing parts supplied by reference TRBV5-4 and TRBJ2-7, is ETGVTQSPTHLIKTRGQQVTLRCSSQSGHNTVSWYQQALGQGPQFIFQYYREEENGRGNFPPRFSGLQFPNYSSELNVNALELDDSALYLCASSPTGSYEQYFGPGTRLTVT.

This clone has a handful of counts. The chain combines TRBV6-6 with TRBJ2-1, with TRBD1 matching 11 bases. Germline V gives CDR1 MNHNY, CDR2 SVGAGI (reference sequence). The CDR3 length is 14 residues. V lost 6 bases, J lost 6 bases, and 4 bases stayed unmatched. The CDR3 reads CASRAGTGGNEQFF. Here the CDR3 DNA reads TGTGCCAGCAGAGCCGGGACAGGGGGCAATGAGCAGTTCTTC.

This chain uses TRBV7-2 with TRBJ1-6, with a weak D call TRBD1 (6 bases). V was clipped by 5 bases and J by 5 bases, with 10 bases between them. The V gene's germline CDR1 is SGHTA and CDR2 FQGNSA. This CDR3 is built from 14 residues. The CDR3: CASSPGHHNSPLHF. The DNA for the CDR3 is TGTGCCAGCAGCCCGGGACACCATAATTCACCCCTCCACTTT.

CDR3 loop: CASSQGAGGVEETQYF. In DNA form, the CDR3 reads TGCGCCAGCAGCCAAGGGGCCGGGGGAGTAGAGGAGACCCAGTACTTC. V usage is TRBV4-3 and J usage is TRBJ2-5; TRBD2 might be the D (6 bases). Germline lookup yields CDR1 LGHNA and CDR2 YSLEER. Trimming removed 1 base at V and 5 bases at J, with 17 bases between. The CDR3 spans 16 residues.

The table lists this clone with a few counts. The chain recombines TRBV2 with TRBJ1-6; D gene unclear. The CDR3 sequence is 15 residues long. Looked up from germline, CDR1 is SNHLY and CDR2 is FYNNEI. V lost 6 bases to trimming and J lost 10 bases, with 19 bases between them. The CDR3 DNA follows: TGTGCCAGCAGCCCCGCCGCGGGAGGGATATCACCCCTCCACTTT. The encoded protein is CASSPAAGGISPLHF. The full variable domain, rest sourced from reference TRBV2 and TRBJ1-6, is EPEVTQTPSHQVTQMGQEVILRCVPISNHLYFYWYRQILGQKVEFLVSFYNNEISEKSEIFDDQFSVERPDGSNFTLKIRSTKLEDSAMYFCASSPAAGGISPLHFGNGTRLTVT.

The V call is TRBV15, the J call TRBJ2-7; D not certain. Germline V gene sequence: CDR1 LNHNV, CDR2 YYDKDF (reference sequence). Trimming took 0 bases from V and 2 from J, leaving 11 bases between them. CDR3 size: 15 residues. The CDR3 region is CATSRDRPNTYEQYF. In DNA, the CDR3 is TGTGCCACCAGCAGAGATCGGCCCAACACCTACGAGCAGTACTTC.

The chain links TRBV25-1 to TRBJ1-4; no reliable D call. Trimming took off 6 bases at V and 6 bases at J, with 14 bases between the two ends. The CDR3 contains 14 residues. CDR1 and CDR2 from the germline V gene are MGHDK and SYGVNS. The CDR3 DNA reads as TGTGCCAGCAGCGCCCGAGGTCGGGATGAAAAACTGTTTTTT. Protein sequence: CASSARGRDEKLFF. Full variable domain (remainder filled in from reference TRBV25-1 and TRBJ1-4): EADIYQTPRYLVIGTGKKITLECSQTMGHDKMYWYQQDPGMELHLIHYSYGVNSTEKGDLSSESTVSRIRTEHFPLTLESARPSHTSQYLCASSARGRDEKLFFGSGTQLSVL.

The chain has TRBV13 and TRBJ1-1, with unresolved D. Per germline, CDR1 PRHDT and CDR2 FYEKMQ (reference sequence). The V end lost 3 bases, the J end lost 5 bases, and 10 bases lay between the germline ends. The CDR3 extends over 13 amino acids. CDR3 DNA sequence: TGTGCCAGCAGCTTCTATCGGGAGACTGAAGCTTTCTTT. As protein: CASSFYRETEAFF.

J is TRBJ2-1 and V is TRBV18; D possibly matches TRBD1 or TRBD2 (5 bases each). Trimming took off 2 bases at V and 5 bases at J, with 10 bases between the two ends. The CDR3 runs to 14 residues. Germline-derived CDR1 and CDR2 are KGHSH and LQKENI. The CDR3 protein is CASSPGLGDNEQFF. CDR3 sequence (DNA): TGTGCCAGCTCACCAGGACTGGGGGACAATGAGCAGTTCTTC.

The table lists this clone with a few counts. V gene TRBV4-1 combines with J gene TRBJ1-1; weak D call: TRBD1 (5 bases). Trimming removed 0 bases from V and 1 base from J, with 9 bases in between. The CDR3 is 15 amino acids. Per germline, CDR1 MGHRA and CDR2 YSYEKL. The CDR3 DNA reads TGCGCCAGCAGCCAAGAAGGGGCGCGGAACACTGAAGCTTTCTTT. This codes for CASSQEGARNTEAFF.

The chain joins TRBV2 to TRBJ2-1; 7 bases line up with TRBD1. Unmatched junction bases numbered 5, after V lost 6 bases and J lost 9 bases. From germline, CDR1 is SNHLY and CDR2 FYNNEI. The CDR3 extends over 12 amino acids. CDR3 residues: CASSDRAGEQFF. The CDR3 nucleotides read TGTGCCAGCAGCGACAGGGCGGGTGAGCAGTTCTTC.

This chain uses TRBV4-1 with TRBJ1-4; 8 positions match TRBD1. J gave up 2 bases and V 2 bases, and 7 bases lay outside the gene matches. The CDR3 extends over 17 amino acids. Germline V lookup: CDR1 MGHRA, CDR2 YSYEKL. Here the CDR3 DNA reads TGCGCCAGCAGCCAAAAAGGGCAGGGGGCTACTAATGAAAAACTGTTTTTT. It yields the protein CASSQKGQGATNEKLFF.

In its sample, this clone was seen once. The V and J genes are TRBV7-2 and TRBJ2-7; D remains unclear. The germline V gene has CDR1 SGHTA and CDR2 FQGNSA. The CDR3 is made up of 12 amino acids. The V end lost 3 bases, the J end lost 5 bases, and 8 bases lay between the germline ends. CDR3: CASSFRPDEQYF. As DNA, the CDR3 is TGTGCCAGCAGCTTTAGACCCGACGAGCAGTACTTC.

The rearrangement uses TRBV19 and TRBJ2-1, with 10 bases fitting TRBD2. CDR1 is LNHDA and CDR2 is SQIVND in the germline V gene (reference sequence). The ends lost 2 bases at V and 4 bases at J; junction bases unmatched: 5. The CDR3 extends over 16 amino acids. The CDR3 here is CASSISGLAKYNEQFF. CDR3 sequence (DNA): TGTGCCAGTAGTATATCGGGACTAGCGAAATACAATGAGCAGTTCTTC. Together with reference TRBV19 and TRBJ2-1, the CDR3 gives the full variable domain: DGGITQSPKYLFRKEGQNVTLSCEQNLNHDAMYWYRQDPGQGLRLIYYSQIVNDFQKGDIAEGYSVSREKKESFPLTVTSAQKNPTAFYLCASSISGLAKYNEQFFGPGTRLTVL.

V usage is TRBV18 and J usage is TRBJ2-2, with 13 bases that match TRBD2. This CDR3 region has 19 residues. From germline, CDR1 is KGHSH and CDR2 LQKENI. V dropped 1 base and J dropped 1; count of bases not matched to a gene: 6. The CDR3 loop reads CASSPLARTSGGNTGELFF. Here the CDR3 DNA reads TGTGCCAGCTCACCACTGGCCCGGACTAGCGGGGGGAACACCGGGGAGCTGTTTTTT.

The gene calls are TRBV7-2 and TRBJ2-7, with D possibly TRBD2 on 5 matching bases. Germline V gene lookup returns CDR1 SGHTA and CDR2 FQGNSA. The CDR3 contains 15 residues. V was clipped by 1 base and J by 0 bases, with 10 bases between them. CDR3 residues: CASSLGLATSYEQYF. CDR3 nucleotides: TGTGCCAGCAGCTTAGGGCTAGCAACCTCCTACGAGCAGTACTTC.

The chain's CDR3 is CASSLQGRSSYEQYF. DNA for the CDR3: TGCGCCAGCAGCCTCCAGGGACGGAGCTCCTACGAGCAGTACTTC. The rearrangement uses TRBV4-1 and TRBJ2-7; D might be TRBD1 or TRBD2, each matching 5 bases. V was shortened by 4 bases and J by 0 bases, with 13 bases between the two germline ends. From germline, CDR1 is MGHRA and CDR2 YSYEKL. The length of the CDR3 is 15 residues.

This chain uses TRBV5-1 with TRBJ2-3, with D possibly TRBD1 on 5 matching bases. The CDR3 sequence is 14 residues long. Germline loops: CDR1 SGHRS, CDR2 YFSETQ. V lost 6 bases to trimming and J lost 5 bases, with 16 bases between them. In DNA, the CDR3 is TGCGCCAGCACTTTCGGCAGGGTGGGAGATACGCAGTATTTT. This sequence encodes CASTFGRVGDTQYF.

The chain recombines TRBV5-5 with TRBJ1-1, with 11 nucleotides matching TRBD1. Germline lookup yields CDR1 SGHKS and CDR2 YYEKEE (reference sequence). With V trimmed by 0 bases and J by 1 base, 2 bases remained unmatched. The CDR3 runs to 16 residues. Here the CDR3 reads CASSLGTGGANTEAFF. In DNA form, the CDR3 reads TGTGCCAGCAGCTTGGGGACAGGGGGCGCGAACACTGAAGCTTTCTTT.

V usage is TRBV5-4 and J usage is TRBJ2-3; D is perhaps TRBD2 (6 bases). Trimming removed 0 bases from V and 1 base from J, with 12 bases in between. The CDR3 has 16 amino acids. The germline V gene has CDR1 SGHNT and CDR2 YYREEE (reference sequence). The CDR3 loop reads CASSLGASARTDTQYF. CDR3 DNA sequence: TGTGCCAGCAGCTTGGGGGCTAGCGCCCGCACAGATACGCAGTATTTT.

The chain uses TRBV4-3 and TRBJ2-3, with D possibly called TRBD1 or TRBD2 (5 bases each). With 4 bases removed from V and 1 base from J, the gap between germline ends came to 15 bases. This CDR3 has 16 amino acids. Germline assignment: CDR1 LGHNA and CDR2 YSLEER. CDR3 nucleotides: TGCGCCAGCAGCCTAAAGAGGGGTATTGGCACAGATACGCAGTATTTT. This encodes CASSLKRGIGTDTQYF.

This sequence joins TRBV9 and TRBJ1-4, with 7 nucleotides matching TRBD1. Germline CDR1 reads SGDLS; CDR2 reads YYNGEE. The V segment lost 5 bases and the J segment 7 bases; nucleotides outside the gene matches: 5. This CDR3 has 13 residues. In DNA form, the CDR3 reads TGTGCCAGCAGTGACCGGGACAGTGAAAAACTGTTTTTT. It translates to CASSDRDSEKLFF.

J is TRBJ2-3 and V is TRBV4-3, with D unresolved. The CDR3 covers 15 residues. Germline assignment: CDR1 LGHNA and CDR2 YSLEER. V lost 4 bases and J lost 0, with 11 bases in between. Here the CDR3 reads CASSRDKSSTDTQYF. CDR3 in DNA: TGCGCCAGCAGCCGCGACAAATCTAGCACAGATACGCAGTATTTT.